This T cell receptor beta chain was captured in a study of cytomegalovirus exposure and HLA in healthy donors. A multiplex PCR was run with 60 Vbeta primers and 13 Jbeta primers. Profiling relied on immunoSEQ multiplex PCR, and the TCRdb table lists in-frame clones only, not all of them. The data hold 110,000 to 150,000 clones, with 65% to 85% observed a single time. Germline V gives CDR1 SGHTA, CDR2 FQGNSA. Trimming left V 4 bases short and J 0 bases short, with 9 bases between. The CDR3 length is 15 residues. Sequences were obtained from PBMCs. This TCR derives from a male donor in good health and CMV-seronegative. The rearrangement links TRBV7-2 to TRBJ1-4, with unresolved D. This CDR3 reads CASSSHTTTNEKLFF. The CDR3 DNA is TGTGCCAGCAGCTCCCACACCACAACTAATGAAAAACTGTTTTTT.